The clone carrying this T cell receptor (beta chain) was counted a few times. This record comes from a study of T-cell memory formation after mild COVID-19. TCRdb re-called the 5' RACE reads through MiXCR, storing one row per CDR3 protein. Altogether around 300,000 distinct CDR3 sequences are present, approximately 13% being singletons, with the ten largest covering approximately 22%. The sequence was collected from a man in his late teens or twenties who had mild COVID-19 (a few samples of this study predate the infection). Cell type and time point are not known. Specimen: PBMCs or a T cell subset sorted from them (not recorded which).

The CDR3, as DNA: TGCGCCAGCAGCCCCTCGAGTGGGCTTGACACTGAAGCTTTCTTT. Amino acids: CASSPSSGLDTEAFF. The V gene is TRBV5-1, the J gene TRBJ1-1; D remains unclear. CDR3 length: 15 residues. Germline V gives CDR1 SGHRS, CDR2 YFSETQ. The V end lost 4 bases, the J end lost 3 bases, and 16 bases lay between the germline ends.